The 3 T cell receptor beta chains below come from one sample, sequenced in a study of cytomegalovirus exposure and HLA in healthy donors. The PCR employed 60 Vbeta primers together with 13 Jbeta primers. Sequencing used immunoSEQ multiplex PCR; TCRdb keeps in-frame clones, though not all of them. Of around 78,000 clones in the sample, roughly 80% were seen once. Sequencing was carried out using PBMCs. These receptors were collected from a male donor in good health and CMV-seronegative.

This chain links TRBV5-1 with TRBJ2-7; no definite D call. Trimming left V 0 bases short and J 3 bases short, with 7 bases between. The CDR3 sequence is 13 residues long. Germline-derived CDR1 and CDR2 are SGHRS and YFSETQ. CDR3 in DNA: TGCGCCAGCAGCTTGGACAGTCTCTACGAGCAGTACTTC. Protein product: CASSLDSLYEQYF.

The gene calls are TRBV6-1 and TRBJ2-4, with 10 bases lining up with TRBD2. With V trimmed by 6 bases and J by 4 bases, 6 bases remained unmatched. Germline CDR1 and CDR2: MNHNS and SASEGT. The CDR3 runs to 15 residues. CDR3 sequence reads: CASSQGLAEKNIQYF. DNA for the CDR3: TGTGCCAGCAGCCAAGGACTAGCGGAGAAAAACATTCAGTACTTC.

This clone was recorded a few times. This chain links TRBV6-5 with TRBJ1-1; TRBD1 aligns across 9 bases. The germline CDR1 and CDR2 sequences are MNHEY and SVGAGI. The V segment lost 4 bases and the J segment 7 bases; nucleotides outside the gene matches: 13. The CDR3 runs 16 residues. Written as DNA, the CDR3 is TGTGCCAGCAGTTCAGCCGGGACAGGGATGAACGATGAAGCTTTCTTT. Encoded protein: CASSSAGTGMNDEAFF.